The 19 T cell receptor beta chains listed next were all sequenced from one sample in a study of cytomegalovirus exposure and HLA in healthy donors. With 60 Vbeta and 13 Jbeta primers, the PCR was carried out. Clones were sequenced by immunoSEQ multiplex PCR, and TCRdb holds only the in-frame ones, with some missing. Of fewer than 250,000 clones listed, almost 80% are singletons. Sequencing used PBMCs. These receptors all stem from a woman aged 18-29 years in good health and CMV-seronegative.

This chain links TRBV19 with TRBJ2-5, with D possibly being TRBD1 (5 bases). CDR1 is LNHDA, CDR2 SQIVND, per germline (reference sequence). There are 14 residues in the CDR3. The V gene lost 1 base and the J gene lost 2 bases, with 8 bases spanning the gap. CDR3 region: CASSIGQIQETQYF. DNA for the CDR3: TGTGCCAGTAGTATAGGACAGATTCAAGAGACCCAGTACTTC.

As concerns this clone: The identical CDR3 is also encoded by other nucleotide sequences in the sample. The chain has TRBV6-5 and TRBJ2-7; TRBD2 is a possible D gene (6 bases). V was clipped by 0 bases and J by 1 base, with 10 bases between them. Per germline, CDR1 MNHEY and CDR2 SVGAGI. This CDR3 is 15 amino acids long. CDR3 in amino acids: CASSYSNRGSYEQYF. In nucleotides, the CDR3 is TGTGCCAGCAGTTACTCCAATCGGGGGTCCTACGAGCAGTACTTC.

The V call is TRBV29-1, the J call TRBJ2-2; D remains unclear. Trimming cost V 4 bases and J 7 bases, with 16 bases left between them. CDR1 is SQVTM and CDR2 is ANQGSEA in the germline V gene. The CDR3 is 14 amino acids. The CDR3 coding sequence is TGCAGCGTTGGGCAGGCTTCTCTCGGCGGGGAGCTGTTTTTT. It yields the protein CSVGQASLGGELFF.

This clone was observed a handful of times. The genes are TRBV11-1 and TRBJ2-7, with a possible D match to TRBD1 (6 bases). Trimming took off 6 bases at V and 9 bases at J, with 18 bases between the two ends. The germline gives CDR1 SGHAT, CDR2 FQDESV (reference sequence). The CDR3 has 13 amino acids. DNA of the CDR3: TGTGCCAGCAGTCCGGACGACAACAGGGTGCAGTACTTC. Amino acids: CASSPDDNRVQYF.

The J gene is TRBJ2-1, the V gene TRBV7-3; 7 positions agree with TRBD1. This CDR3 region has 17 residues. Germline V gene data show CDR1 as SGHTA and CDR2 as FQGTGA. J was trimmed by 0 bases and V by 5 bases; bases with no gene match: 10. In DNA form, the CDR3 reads TGTGCCAGCAGCCTATTACCACAGGGGAGCTCCTACAATGAGCAGTTCTTC. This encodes CASSLLPQGSSYNEQFF.

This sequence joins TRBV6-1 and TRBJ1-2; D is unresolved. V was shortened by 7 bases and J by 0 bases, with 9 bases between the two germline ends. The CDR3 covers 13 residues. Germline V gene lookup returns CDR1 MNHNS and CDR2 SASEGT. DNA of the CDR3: TGTGCCAGCATTGGCAGGACTAACTATGGCTACACCTTC. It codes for CASIGRTNYGYTF.

CDR3 bases: TGTGCCAGCAGCTTAAAGGGACTAGCGCCTTGGGATGAGCAGTTCTTC. It codes for CASSLKGLAPWDEQFF. The chain has TRBV9 and TRBJ2-1, with TRBD2 matching 10 bases. Germline CDR1 and CDR2: SGDLS and YYNGEE. The CDR3 covers 16 residues. Germline trimming cut 4 bases from V and 8 bases from J; bases unmatched to any gene: 12.

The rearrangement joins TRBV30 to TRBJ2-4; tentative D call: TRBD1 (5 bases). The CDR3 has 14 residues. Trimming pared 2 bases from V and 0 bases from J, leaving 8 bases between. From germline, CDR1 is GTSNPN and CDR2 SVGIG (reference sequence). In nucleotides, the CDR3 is TGTGCCTGGAGTAGGACACTAGCCAAAAACATTCAGTACTTC. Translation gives CAWSRTLAKNIQYF. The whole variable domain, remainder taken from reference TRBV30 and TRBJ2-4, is SQTIHQWPATLVQPVGSPLSLECTVEGTSNPNLYWYRQAAGRGLQLLFYSVGIGQISSEVPQNLSASRPQDRQFILSSKKLLLSDSGFYLCAWSRTLAKNIQYFGAGTRLSVL.

CDR3 loop: CASSQDLPQGSNEKLFF. DNA for the CDR3: TGTGCCAGCAGCCAAGATCTCCCTCAGGGCTCTAATGAAAAACTGTTTTTT. This chain uses TRBV4-2 with TRBJ1-4; a possible D gene is TRBD1 (5 bases). V lost 0 bases, J lost 3 bases, and 14 bases lay in between. The CDR3 contains 17 residues. Looked up from germline, CDR1 is LGHNA and CDR2 is YNFKEQ.

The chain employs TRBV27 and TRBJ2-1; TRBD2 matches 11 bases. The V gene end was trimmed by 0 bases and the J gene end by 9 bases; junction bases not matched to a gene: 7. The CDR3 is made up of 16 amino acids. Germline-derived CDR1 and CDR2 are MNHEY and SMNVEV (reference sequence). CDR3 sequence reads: CASSLSPLAGESEQFF. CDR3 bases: TGTGCCAGCAGTTTATCCCCACTAGCGGGAGAGAGTGAGCAGTTCTTC.

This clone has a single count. The CDR3 DNA reads TGTGCCAGCGGGGGGACTGGACGCTCTGGAAACACCATATATTTT. Translated: CASGGTGRSGNTIYF. The rearrangement uses TRBV28 and TRBJ1-3, with D possibly matching TRBD1 (5 bases). The germline gives CDR1 MDHEN, CDR2 SYDVKM. Between the trimmed V and J ends, which lost 8 bases and 0 bases, there was a span of 14 bases. The CDR3 has 15 amino acids.

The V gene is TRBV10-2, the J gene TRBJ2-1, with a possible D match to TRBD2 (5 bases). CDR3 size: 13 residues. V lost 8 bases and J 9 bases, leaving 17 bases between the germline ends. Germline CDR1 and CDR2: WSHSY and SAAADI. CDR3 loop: CASCSNGGGEQFF. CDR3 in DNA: TGCGCCAGCTGTTCCAACGGAGGCGGTGAGCAGTTCTTC.

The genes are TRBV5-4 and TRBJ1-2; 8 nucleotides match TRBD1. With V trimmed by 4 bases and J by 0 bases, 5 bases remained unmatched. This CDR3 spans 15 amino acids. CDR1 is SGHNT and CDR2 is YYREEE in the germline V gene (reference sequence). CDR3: CASSQRTGPNYGYTF. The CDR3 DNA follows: TGTGCCAGCAGCCAGAGGACAGGGCCTAACTATGGCTACACCTTC.

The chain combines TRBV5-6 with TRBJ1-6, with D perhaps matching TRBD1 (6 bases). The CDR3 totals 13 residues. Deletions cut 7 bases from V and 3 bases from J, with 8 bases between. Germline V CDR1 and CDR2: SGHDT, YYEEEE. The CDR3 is CASSDSYNSPLHF. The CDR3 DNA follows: TGTGCCAGCTCGGACAGCTATAATTCACCCCTCCACTTT.

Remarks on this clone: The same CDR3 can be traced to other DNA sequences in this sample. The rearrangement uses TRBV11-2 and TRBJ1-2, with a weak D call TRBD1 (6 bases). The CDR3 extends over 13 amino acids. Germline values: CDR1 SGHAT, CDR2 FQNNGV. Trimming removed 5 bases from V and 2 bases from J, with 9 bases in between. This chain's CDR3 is CASSLDRNYGYTF. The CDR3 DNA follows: TGTGCCAGCAGCCTTGACAGGAACTATGGCTACACCTTC. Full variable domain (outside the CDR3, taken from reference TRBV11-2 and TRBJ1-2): EAGVAQSPRYKIIEKRQSVAFWCNPISGHATLYWYQQILGQGPKLLIQFQNNGVVDDSQLPKDRFSAERLKGVDSTLKIQPAKLEDSAVYLCASSLDRNYGYTFGSGTRLTVV.

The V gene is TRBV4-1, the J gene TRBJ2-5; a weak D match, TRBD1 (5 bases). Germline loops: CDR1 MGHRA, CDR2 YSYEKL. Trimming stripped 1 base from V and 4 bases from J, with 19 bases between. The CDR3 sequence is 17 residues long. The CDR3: CASSQAQAGPPIETQYF. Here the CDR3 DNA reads TGCGCCAGCAGCCAAGCCCAGGCAGGGCCTCCCATAGAGACCCAGTACTTC.

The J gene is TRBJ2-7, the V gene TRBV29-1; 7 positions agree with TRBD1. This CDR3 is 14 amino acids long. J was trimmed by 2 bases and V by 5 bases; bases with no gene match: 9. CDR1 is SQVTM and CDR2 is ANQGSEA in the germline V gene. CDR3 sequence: CSVQFSGTAYEQYF. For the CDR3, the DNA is TGCAGCGTTCAATTCTCCGGGACAGCCTACGAGCAGTACTTC.

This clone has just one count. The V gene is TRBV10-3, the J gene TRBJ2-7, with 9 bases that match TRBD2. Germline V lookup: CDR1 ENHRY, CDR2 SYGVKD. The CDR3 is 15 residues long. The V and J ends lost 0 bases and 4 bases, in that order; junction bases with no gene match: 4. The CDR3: CAISESSGSDYEQYF. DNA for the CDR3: TGTGCCATCAGTGAGTCTAGCGGGAGCGATTACGAGCAGTACTTC.

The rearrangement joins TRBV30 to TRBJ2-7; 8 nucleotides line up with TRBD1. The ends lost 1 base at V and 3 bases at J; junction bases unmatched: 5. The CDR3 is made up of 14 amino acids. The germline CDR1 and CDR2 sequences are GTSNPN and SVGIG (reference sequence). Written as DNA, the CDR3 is TGTGCCTGGAGTGCCGGACAGGGACACTACGAGCAGTACTTC. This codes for CAWSAGQGHYEQYF.